The entry that follows covers one TCR beta chain sequence. Its specificity is not known. The entry originates in a study of T cells in Graves' hyperthyroidism and ophthalmopathy. Study-level findings and limits: Within blood appeared most thyroid clonotypes that had expanded above 0.001.

It was uncontrolled infection, other autoimmune disease, pregnancy or lactation that excluded patients. Diagnosing involved the use of clinical symptoms, serum thyroxine and TRAb, thyroid ultrasound and orbital computed tomography. There were TCR beta CDR3 regions amplified from RNA transcripts. A set of HTBI primers served as the primers for a first-round RT-PCR of the TCR CDR3. Each CDR3 protein is one row after TCRdb ran MiXCR on the multiplex PCR reads. The repertoire holds some 740,000 distinct CDR3 sequences, with 14% as singletons. Looked up from germline, CDR1 is SNHLY and CDR2 is FYNNEI. V lost 6 bases and J lost 5; bases outside the gene matches: 14. This CDR3 region has 16 residues.

This sequence originates from a woman between 18 and 29 years old with Graves' hyperthyroidism. The specimen was blood. The V call is TRBV2, the J call TRBJ2-5; 8 nucleotides line up with TRBD2. CDR3 residues: CASSSSRREAMETQYF. CDR3 DNA: TGTGCCAGCAGCTCCTCCCGGCGGGAGGCGATGGAGACCCAGTACTTC.